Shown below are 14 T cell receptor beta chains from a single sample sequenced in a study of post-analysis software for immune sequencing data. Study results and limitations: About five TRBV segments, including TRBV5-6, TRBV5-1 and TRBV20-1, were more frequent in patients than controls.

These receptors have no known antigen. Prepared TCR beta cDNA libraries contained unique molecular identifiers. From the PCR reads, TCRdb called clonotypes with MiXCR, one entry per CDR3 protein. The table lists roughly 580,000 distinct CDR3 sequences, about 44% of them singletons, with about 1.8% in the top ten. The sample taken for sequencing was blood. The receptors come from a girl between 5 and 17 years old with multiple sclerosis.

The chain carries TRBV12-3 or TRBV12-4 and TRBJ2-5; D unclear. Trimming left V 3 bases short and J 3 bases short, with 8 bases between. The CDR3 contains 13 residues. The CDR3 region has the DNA TGTGCCAGCAGTTTCAGCTACAAAGAGACCCAGTACTTC. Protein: CASSFSYKETQYF.

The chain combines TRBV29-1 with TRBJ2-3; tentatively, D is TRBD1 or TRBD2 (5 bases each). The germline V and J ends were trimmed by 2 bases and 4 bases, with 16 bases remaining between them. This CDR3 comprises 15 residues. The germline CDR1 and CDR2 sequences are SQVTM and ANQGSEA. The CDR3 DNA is TGCAGCGTTGAACTGGGACCCAAGCGCCCAGATACGCAGTATTTT. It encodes CSVELGPKRPDTQYF.

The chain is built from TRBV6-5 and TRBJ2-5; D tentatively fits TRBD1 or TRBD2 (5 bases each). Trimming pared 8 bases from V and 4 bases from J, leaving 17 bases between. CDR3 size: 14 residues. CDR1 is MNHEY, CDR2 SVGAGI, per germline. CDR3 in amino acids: CASAKGRFTETQYF. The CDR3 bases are TGTGCCAGCGCGAAGGGACGCTTTACAGAGACCCAGTACTTC.

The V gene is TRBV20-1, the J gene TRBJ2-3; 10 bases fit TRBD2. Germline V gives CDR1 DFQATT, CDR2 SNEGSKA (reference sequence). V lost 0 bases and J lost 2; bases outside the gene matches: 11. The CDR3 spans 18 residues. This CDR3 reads CSARDPSGGAAFTDTQYF. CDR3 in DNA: TGCAGTGCTAGAGATCCCAGCGGGGGGGCCGCCTTCACAGATACGCAGTATTTT.

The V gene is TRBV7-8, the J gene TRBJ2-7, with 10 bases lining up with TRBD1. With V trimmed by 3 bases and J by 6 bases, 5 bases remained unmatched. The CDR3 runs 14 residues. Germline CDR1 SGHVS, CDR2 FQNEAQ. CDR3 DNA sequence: TGTGCCAGCAGCTTTGGGACAGGGGCGGGCGAGCAGTACTTC. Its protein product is CASSFGTGAGEQYF. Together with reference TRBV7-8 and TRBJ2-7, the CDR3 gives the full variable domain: GAGVSQSPRYKVAKRGQDVALRCDPISGHVSLFWYQQALGQGPEFLTYFQNEAQLDKSGLPSDRFFAERPEGSVSTLKIQRTQQEDSAVYLCASSFGTGAGEQYFGPGTRLTVT.

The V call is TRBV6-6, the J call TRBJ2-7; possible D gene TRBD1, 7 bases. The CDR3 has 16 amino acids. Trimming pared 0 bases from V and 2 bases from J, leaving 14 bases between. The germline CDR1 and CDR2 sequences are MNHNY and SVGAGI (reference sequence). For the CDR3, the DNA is TGTGCCAGCAGTTACTCGAAGGCAGGGGGGACCTACGAGCAGTACTTC. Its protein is CASSYSKAGGTYEQYF.

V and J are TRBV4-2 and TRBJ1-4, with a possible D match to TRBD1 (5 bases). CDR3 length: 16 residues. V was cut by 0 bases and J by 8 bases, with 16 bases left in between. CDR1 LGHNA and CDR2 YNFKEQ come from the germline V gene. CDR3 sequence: CASSQDPGRVGEKLFF. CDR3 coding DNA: TGTGCCAGCAGCCAAGATCCGGGGCGGGTTGGCGAAAAACTGTTTTTT.

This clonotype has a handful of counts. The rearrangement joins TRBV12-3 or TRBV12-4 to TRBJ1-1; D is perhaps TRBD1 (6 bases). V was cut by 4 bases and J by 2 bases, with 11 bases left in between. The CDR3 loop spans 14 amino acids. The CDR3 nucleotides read TGTGCCAGCAGTTCATCCGGGACAAACACTGAAGCTTTCTTT. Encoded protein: CASSSSGTNTEAFF.

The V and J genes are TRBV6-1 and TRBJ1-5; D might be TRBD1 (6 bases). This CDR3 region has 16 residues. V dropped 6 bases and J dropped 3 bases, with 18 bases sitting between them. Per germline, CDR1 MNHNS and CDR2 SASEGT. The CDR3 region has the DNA TGTGCCAGCAGGGACCCTATCAGGGGCTTCAATCAGCCCCAGCATTTT. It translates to CASRDPIRGFNQPQHF.

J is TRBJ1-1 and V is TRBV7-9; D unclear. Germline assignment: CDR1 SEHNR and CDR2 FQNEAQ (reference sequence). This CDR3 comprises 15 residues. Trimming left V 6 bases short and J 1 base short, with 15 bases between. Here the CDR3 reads CASRTKERKNTEAFF. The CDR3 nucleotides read TGTGCCAGCAGAACAAAGGAACGGAAGAACACTGAAGCTTTCTTT.

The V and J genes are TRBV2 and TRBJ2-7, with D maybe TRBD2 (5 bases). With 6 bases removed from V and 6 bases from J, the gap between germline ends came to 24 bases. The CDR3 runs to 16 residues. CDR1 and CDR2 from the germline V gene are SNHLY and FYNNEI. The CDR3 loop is CASRALRLRVRGEQYF. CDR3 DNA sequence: TGTGCCAGCAGAGCCCTTAGACTACGGGTACGTGGCGAGCAGTACTTC.

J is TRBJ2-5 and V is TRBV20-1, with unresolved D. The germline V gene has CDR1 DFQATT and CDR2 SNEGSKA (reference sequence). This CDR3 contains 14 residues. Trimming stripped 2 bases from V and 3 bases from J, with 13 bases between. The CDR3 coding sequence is TGCAGTGCTAGATCGACCGGCGGTGAAGAGACCCAGTACTTC. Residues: CSARSTGGEETQYF.

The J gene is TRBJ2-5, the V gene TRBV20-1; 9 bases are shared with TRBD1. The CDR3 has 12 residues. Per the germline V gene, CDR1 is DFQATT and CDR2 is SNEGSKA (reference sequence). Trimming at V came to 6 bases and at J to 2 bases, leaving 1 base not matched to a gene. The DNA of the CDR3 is TGCAGTGCCGACAGGGGGCAAGAGACCCAGTACTTC. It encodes CSADRGQETQYF.

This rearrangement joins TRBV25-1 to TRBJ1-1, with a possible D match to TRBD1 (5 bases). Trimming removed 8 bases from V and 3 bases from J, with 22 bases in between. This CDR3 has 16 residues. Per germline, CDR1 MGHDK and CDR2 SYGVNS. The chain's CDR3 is CASLPPHSGHHTEAFF. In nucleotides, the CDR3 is TGTGCCAGCTTGCCACCTCACTCCGGACACCACACTGAAGCTTTCTTT.